The clone carrying this TCR beta chain occurred many times. Its antigen remains unidentified. Germline CDR1 SGHRS, CDR2 YFSETQ. Trimming shortened V by 7 bases and J by 4 bases, and 18 bases separated the two germline ends. The CDR3 loop spans 15 amino acids. This entry belongs to a study of T cells after yellow fever vaccination. For the study at large: Preparing low-cell-number fractions relied on SMART-Seq v4 Ultra Low Input.

General study points: Compared with primary, the secondary response was weaker and peaked at day 5, not 15. In post-booster samples, most primary-vaccination clones reappeared (around 95% CD4, 70% to 90% CD8). Clonotype sharing between CD4 and CD8 compartments was small.

TCRdb re-derived calls from the 5' RACE reads in MiXCR, one entry per CDR3 protein. The data contain approximately 300,000 distinct CDR3 sequences, about 6.6% of them singletons. The receptor comes from a man between 18 and 29 years old who received the YFV17D yellow fever vaccine. Sample: PBMCs, taken around 45 days after the first yellow fever vaccination. This rearrangement joins TRBV5-1 to TRBJ2-1; possible D gene TRBD2, 5 bases. The CDR3 loop is CASSRRGLGYNEQFF. The CDR3 DNA is TGCGCCAGCTCCCGGAGAGGGCTCGGGTACAATGAGCAGTTCTTC.